This T cell receptor beta chain was observed in a study of blood T cell repertoires in COVID-19 (dated by TCRdb to 2019 to 2021). In terms of the full investigation: The collaborator samples originated in the United States, Italy and Spain and spanned the acute and convalescent phases of COVID-19. The prospective study material was composed of cDNA or gDNA derived from T cells, B-cell-depleted T cells, or PBMCs. The dataset comprised deeply sampled blood TCRbeta repertoires from subjects exposed to, actively infected with, or recovered from COVID-19. The repertoires were released in a freely available public database intended as a resource for research on the immune response to SARS-CoV-2. Samples were obtained from the ongoing ImmuneRACE study (first 160 participants) and from over 1,000 subjects provided by 6 global collaborators. The sample metadata nearly always contained a de-identified subject ID, COVID-19 status, age in years and sex. Where available, HLA class I and class II types were obtained from metadata supplied by the sample provider rather than from assay-based typing. On the study overall, not on this receptor specifically: The amount of clinical and demographic metadata varied by source and participant and was provided uncurated.

About this clone: The target of this receptor is not known. Base qualities were left out, and no much larger clone turns up one base away.

Collaborating institutions collected whole blood in K2EDTA tubes following their own protocols. Collaborator samples were shipped for TCRbeta analysis as frozen whole blood, isolated PBMCs, or DNA extracted from either sample type. The immunoSEQ Assay, a bias-controlled multiplex PCR, was used to amplify TCRbeta CDR3 regions from genomic DNA. Processing in the source paper ran as follows. The number of nucleated cells in each sample was estimated by amplification of reference gene primers within the assay. To quantify the absolute abundance of each unique TCRbeta CDR3 rearrangement, sequence reads were collapsed and filtered. For each sample, productive Simpson clonality was calculated as the square root of Simpson's diversity index over productive rearrangements. The clones in this table, taken by TCRdb from immuneACCESS, are in-frame only. Not every clone is retained; where verified, under half of the shortfall comes from an unresolved V gene, and the cause of the rest is unknown. V and J calls and clone size come straight from that table; D and trimming were deduced from the DNA. This sample gives about 140,000 clones in total; approximately 90% of them show up just once. The ten largest clonotypes hold 28% of the sample.

Clipping removes 4 bases from V and 4 bases from J, with 6 as the unmatched junction base count. In the germline V gene, CDR1 corresponds to SGHRS and CDR2 to YFSETQ. The CDR3, cysteine through phenylalanine, is 15 amino acids long. The only DNA kept is the CDR3, 45 bases in frame from the first base. The chain was built from TRBV5-1 and TRBJ2-1; TRBD2 matches 9 bases in the middle. Sequencing was carried out using peripheral blood. This TCR was recovered from a human donor in a cohort sampled during active COVID-19. CDR3 loop: CASSIQSGGYNEQFF. The DNA sequence reads TGCGCCAGCAGCATCCAGAGCGGGGGGTACAATGAGCAGTTCTTC.